One and the same sample provided the 15 T cell receptor beta chains below, sequenced in a study of post-analysis software for immune sequencing data. Overall study results and limits: A handful of TRBV segments were significantly more frequent in patients than in controls. TRBV5-6, TRBV5-1 and TRBV20-1 were among these segments.

Their antigens remain unidentified. Researchers reported that TCR beta cDNA libraries carried unique molecular identifiers. Via MiXCR, TCRdb re-called the PCR reads, giving one row per CDR3 protein. The data contain approximately 360,000 distinct CDR3 sequences, approximately 38% of them singletons. The sequencing input was blood. All receptors come from a girl aged 5 to 17 with multiple sclerosis.

This clonotype appeared a few times. The chain recombines TRBV7-2 with TRBJ2-1; TRBD2 aligns across 13 bases. The CDR3 length is 13 residues. CDR1 and CDR2 (germline): SGHTA, FQGNSA. Trimming at V came to 11 bases and at J to 8 bases, leaving 6 bases not matched to a gene. The CDR3 region is CASRTSGGYEQFF. In nucleotides, the CDR3 is TGTGCCTCCCGGACTAGCGGGGGATATGAGCAGTTCTTC.

The chain recombines TRBV20-1 with TRBJ2-5, with D uncertain. Trimming removed 5 bases from V and 1 base from J, with 5 bases in between. This CDR3 is built from 11 residues. CDR1 and CDR2 (germline): DFQATT, SNEGSKA (reference sequence). The chain's CDR3 is CSAAFQETQYF. DNA for the CDR3: TGCAGTGCTGCCTTCCAAGAGACCCAGTACTTC.

This clonotype came up a few times. The chain has TRBV20-1 and TRBJ2-1; TRBD1 matches 11 bases. V lost 3 bases to trimming and J lost 7 bases; unmatched junction nucleotides: 11. Germline V gene lookup returns CDR1 DFQATT and CDR2 SNEGSKA (reference sequence). The CDR3 is made up of 16 amino acids. CDR3 sequence: CSASPKDRGLRNEQFF. Here the CDR3 DNA reads TGCAGTGCTAGTCCAAAGGACAGGGGGCTAAGGAATGAGCAGTTCTTC.

J is TRBJ2-7 and V is TRBV29-1, with D possibly being TRBD1 (6 bases). The better agreement between TRBJ2-5 and the DNA end casts doubt on the J call. The germline V gene encodes CDR1 SQVTM and CDR2 ANQGSEA. This CDR3 region has 15 residues. The CDR3 sequence is CSVEDLDRRQETQYF. For the CDR3, the DNA is TGCAGCGTTGAAGATTTAGACAGGCGGCAAGAGACCCAGTACTTC.

This clonotype occurred a few times. The V gene is TRBV5-1, the J gene TRBJ1-2; 8 bases map to TRBD1. The CDR3 has 15 residues. With V trimmed by 0 bases and J by 2 bases, 3 bases remained unmatched. CDR1 SGHRS and CDR2 YFSETQ come from the germline V gene. Here the CDR3 DNA reads TGCGCCAGCAGCTTGGGGCCAGGGGGCAACTATGGCTACACCTTC. Amino acid sequence: CASSLGPGGNYGYTF.

The V gene is TRBV19, the J gene TRBJ2-3; 8 bases line up with TRBD1. V lost 6 bases and J lost 3; bases outside the gene matches: 8. This CDR3 comprises 15 residues. Germline V gene lookup returns CDR1 LNHDA and CDR2 SQIVND (reference sequence). The CDR3 region is CASRLTGGPTDTQYF. The CDR3 DNA is TGTGCCAGTAGACTCACAGGGGGACCGACAGATACGCAGTATTTT.

In its sample, this clonotype was seen many times. The V gene is TRBV10-3, the J gene TRBJ2-3, with D perhaps matching TRBD2 (6 bases). Germline values: CDR1 ENHRY, CDR2 SYGVKD. The CDR3 is made up of 13 amino acids. Trimming pared 7 bases from V and 6 bases from J, leaving 14 bases between. The CDR3 sequence is CAINTGTEDTQYF. The DNA for the CDR3 is TGTGCCATCAATACCGGGACTGAGGATACGCAGTATTTT.

The rearrangement uses TRBV5-1 and TRBJ2-2, with 9 positions matching TRBD2. Unmatched junction bases numbered 5, after V lost 0 bases and J lost 2 bases. Per germline, CDR1 SGHRS and CDR2 YFSETQ. This CDR3 region has 17 residues. CDR3 DNA sequence: TGCGCCAGCAGCTTGGCCGAGCGGGGGGTCAACACCGGGGAGCTGTTTTTT. This encodes CASSLAERGVNTGELFF.

This clonotype occurred a few times. The CDR3, as DNA: TGTGCCATCAGCGGACAGGGGACCGGGAACTACGAGCAGTACTTC. It is translated as CAISGQGTGNYEQYF. This chain uses TRBV10-3 with TRBJ2-7; 9 bases match TRBD1. Germline CDR1 and CDR2: ENHRY and SYGVKD. CDR3 length equals 15 residues. Trimming took 6 bases from V and 3 from J; bases not matched to a gene: 9.

This chain connects TRBV5-6 to TRBJ2-1; the match to TRBD2 covers 7 bases. CDR3 size: 19 residues. Germline V lookup: CDR1 SGHDT, CDR2 YYEEEE. V trimming: 0 bases; J trimming: 7 bases; junction bases outside the gene matches: 19. The CDR3, as DNA: TGTGCCAGCAGCTTGGCCTATCTCCCTGATGGCGGGGGTTCTAATGAGCAGTTCTTC. Its protein product is CASSLAYLPDGGGSNEQFF.

A remark on this clonotype: Given a much more abundant clone one base away, this may be a read error. The chain couples TRBV6-2 or TRBV6-3 to TRBJ2-7; no firm D call. Germline V gene data show CDR1 as MNHEY and CDR2 as SVGEGT. The germline V and J ends were trimmed by 5 bases and 4 bases, with 9 bases remaining between them. The CDR3 is 12 amino acids. The CDR3 is CASSQQRYEQYF. As DNA, the CDR3 is TGTGCCAGCAGTCAACAGAGATACGAGCAGTACTTC.

This clonotype was recorded a few times. The chain recombines TRBV12-3 or TRBV12-4 with TRBJ2-3; D gene ambiguous. The V and J ends lost 1 base and 2 bases respectively, with 10 bases between them. The length of the CDR3 is 15 residues. This chain's CDR3 is CASSLEGRPTDTQYF. In DNA, the CDR3 is TGTGCCAGCAGTTTAGAAGGAAGACCCACAGATACGCAGTATTTT.

A remark on this clonotype: The junction does not match germline at one end; this may be a read error. The chain uses TRBV11-2 and TRBJ2-3; 9 bases are shared with TRBD2. Germline CDR1 reads SGHAT; CDR2 reads FQNNGV. The CDR3 length is 13 residues. The CDR3 nucleotides are TGTGCCAGCAGGCGGGGGGGCACAGATGCGCAGTATTTT. Its translation: CASRRGGTDAQYF.

The chain employs TRBV20-1 and TRBJ1-2, with 8 bases fitting TRBD1. From germline, CDR1 is DFQATT and CDR2 SNEGSKA (reference sequence). CDR3 length: 14 residues. V was clipped by 5 bases and J by 1 base; unmatched bases: 6. Here the CDR3 DNA reads TGCAGTGCTCGGCCAGGGGGCTTTAACTATGGCTACACCTTC. As protein: CSARPGGFNYGYTF.

The CDR3 nucleotides are TGTGCCATCAGTGATACCGGGCCCACCTACGAGCAGTACTTC. Protein: CAISDTGPTYEQYF. The V gene is TRBV10-3, the J gene TRBJ2-4; D call uncertain. The J call may be in error: the DNA end matches TRBJ2-7 better. The CDR3 runs to 14 residues. Germline assignment: CDR1 ENHRY and CDR2 SYGVKD.